This record covers a single T cell receptor beta chain. The antigen remains undetermined. TCRdb's copy holds only in-frame clones and misses some; the assay was immunoSEQ multiplex PCR. The repertoire has some 71,000 clones, more than 85% of them found once; the top ten carry roughly 2%. Time point reported: week 35, safety follow-up. One vaccine dose held 300 ug of mutant IDH1 20-mer peptide and came with topical imiquimod. This entry comes from a study of a mutant IDH1 vaccine in newly diagnosed glioma. The wider study: Before enrollment, the patients had been treated with radiotherapy alone, temozolomide alone, or both together. Most of them had received both.

Germline lookup yields CDR1 SNHLY and CDR2 FYNNEI. Trimming cost V 9 bases and J 8 bases, with 17 bases left between them. This CDR3 has 13 residues. The rearrangement uses TRBV2 and TRBJ2-1; D perhaps matches TRBD2 (6 bases). This clonotype originated in a man younger than 45 with glioma. The specimen comprised PBMCs, sampled from a glioma patient whose treatment included an IDH1 peptide vaccine. The CDR3 reads CASRRRASDEQFF. CDR3 coding DNA: TGTGCCAGTCGACGGAGGGCGAGCGATGAGCAGTTCTTC.